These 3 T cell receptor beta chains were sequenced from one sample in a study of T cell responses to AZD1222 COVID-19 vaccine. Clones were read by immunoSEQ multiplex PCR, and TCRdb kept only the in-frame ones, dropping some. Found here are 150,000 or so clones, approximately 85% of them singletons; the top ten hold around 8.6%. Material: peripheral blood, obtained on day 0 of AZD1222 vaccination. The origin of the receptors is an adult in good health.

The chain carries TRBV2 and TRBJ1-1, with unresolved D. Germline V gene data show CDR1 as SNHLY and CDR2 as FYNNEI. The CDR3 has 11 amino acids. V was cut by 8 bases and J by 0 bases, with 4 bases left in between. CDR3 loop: CASVVNTEAFF. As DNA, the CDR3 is TGTGCCAGCGTCGTGAACACTGAAGCTTTCTTT.

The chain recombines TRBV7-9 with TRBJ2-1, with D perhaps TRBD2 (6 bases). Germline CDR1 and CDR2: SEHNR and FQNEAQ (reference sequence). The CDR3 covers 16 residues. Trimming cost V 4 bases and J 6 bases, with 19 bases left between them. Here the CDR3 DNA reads TGTGCCAGCAGCTCGGATCGGGACCTGGGGGGCAATGAGCAGTTCTTC. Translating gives CASSSDRDLGGNEQFF.

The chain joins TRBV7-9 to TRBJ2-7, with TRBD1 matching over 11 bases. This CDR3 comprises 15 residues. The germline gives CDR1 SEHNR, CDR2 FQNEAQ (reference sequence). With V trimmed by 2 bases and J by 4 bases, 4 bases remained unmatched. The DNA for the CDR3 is TGTGCCAGCAGCTTAAAGGGGACAGGGGGTTACGAGCAGTACTTC. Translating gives CASSLKGTGGYEQYF.